The 9 T cell receptor beta chains below all came from one sample that was sequenced in a study of identical twins. Via MiXCR, TCRdb re-called the 5' RACE reads, giving one row per CDR3 protein. The data hold roughly 280,000 distinct CDR3 sequences, with over 8.5% observed a single time. These same records also appear under a second study, on yellow fever vaccine responses in identical twins.

The sample was CD8+ T cells sorted from blood. Receptors were obtained from a woman under 30 in good health.

This clonotype was detected many times. The rearrangement joins TRBV2 to TRBJ2-7; D gene ambiguous. V was clipped by 7 bases and J by 2 bases, with 6 bases between them. The CDR3 has 11 amino acids. Germline values: CDR1 SNHLY, CDR2 FYNNEI. CDR3 nucleotides: TGTGCCAGCATGTCTGCCTACGAGCAGTACTTC. Protein: CASMSAYEQYF.

This clonotype was observed a handful of times. The rearrangement links TRBV7-9 to TRBJ1-1; D remains unclear. Germline values: CDR1 SEHNR, CDR2 FQNEAQ (reference sequence). The CDR3 covers 13 residues. Trimming removed 5 bases at V and 10 bases at J, with 17 bases between. Here the CDR3 DNA reads TGTGCCAGCAGCCCTACGATGGAAACGGGAGCTTTCTTT. This codes for CASSPTMETGAFF.

This clonotype was seen at least ten times. The chain carries TRBV4-1 and TRBJ2-7; D is possibly TRBD2 (5 bases). Germline V lookup: CDR1 MGHRA, CDR2 YSYEKL. The CDR3 consists of 14 residues. The V and J ends lost 6 bases and 2 bases respectively, with 14 bases between them. In nucleotides, the CDR3 is TGCGCCAGCAGGCCGGTCACCGGGACCTACGAGCAGTACTTC. This sequence encodes CASRPVTGTYEQYF.

The J gene is TRBJ1-2, the V gene TRBV9; D is uncertain. The CDR3 consists of 11 residues. Looked up from germline, CDR1 is SGDLS and CDR2 is YYNGEE. Trimming removed 7 bases from V and 6 bases from J, with 10 bases in between. The CDR3 DNA sequence: TGTGCCAGCCGAAGTGTAGATGGCTACACCTTC. Its protein product is CASRSVDGYTF.

This clonotype was counted a few times. This chain links TRBV29-1 with TRBJ2-5; D is unclear. Germline values: CDR1 SQVTM, CDR2 ANQGSEA. CDR3 length: 16 amino acids. Between the trimmed V and J ends, which lost 3 bases and 0 bases, there was a span of 17 bases. The CDR3, as DNA: TGCAGCGTTGACCTTTCGACTTCCTCGTACCAAGAGACCCAGTACTTC. It yields the protein CSVDLSTSSYQETQYF.

This chain links TRBV4-1 with TRBJ2-1, with 10 bases fitting TRBD2. Germline lookup yields CDR1 MGHRA and CDR2 YSYEKL. Unmatched junction bases numbered 16, after V lost 1 base and J lost 10 bases. CDR3 length equals 18 residues. The CDR3 DNA reads as TGCGCCAGCAGCCAAGTGGCTGACCTAGCGGGGGAGTTCAGCGAGCAGTTCTTC. Encoded protein: CASSQVADLAGEFSEQFF.

The chain recombines TRBV3-1 with TRBJ2-7; no definite D call. Trimming removed 4 bases at V and 5 bases at J, with 18 bases between. The CDR3 runs 15 residues. Germline V gene sequence: CDR1 LGHDT, CDR2 YNNKEL (reference sequence). The CDR3 loop is CASSPGFRARDEQYF. The CDR3, as DNA: TGTGCCAGCAGCCCTGGGTTTCGAGCTCGAGACGAGCAGTACTTC.

Ten or more counts support this clonotype. The chain is built from TRBV4-2 and TRBJ2-2, with TRBD1 identical over 8 bases. CDR3 length: 16 residues. V lost 0 bases to trimming and J lost 6 bases; unmatched junction nucleotides: 6. Germline V lookup: CDR1 LGHNA, CDR2 YNFKEQ. For the CDR3, the DNA is TGTGCCAGCAGCCAAGAGGCAGGGGGCGTCTCCGGGGAGCTGTTTTTT. Encoded protein: CASSQEAGGVSGELFF.

There are many counts of this clonotype. The CDR3 here is CASTMGDNEQFF. DNA of the CDR3: TGTGCCAGCACCATGGGGGACAATGAGCAGTTCTTC. The chain couples TRBV12-3 or TRBV12-4 to TRBJ2-1, with D possibly being TRBD1 or TRBD2 (5 bases each). V was cut by 7 bases and J by 5 bases, with 9 bases left in between. The CDR3 is made up of 12 amino acids.